The rows below give T cell receptor beta chains drawn from one sample of a study of T-cell memory formation after mild COVID-19. TCRdb used MiXCR to reprocess the 5' RACE reads, holding one entry per CDR3 protein. The table records some 120,000 distinct CDR3 sequences, about 6% of them present only once. The specimen sequenced was PBMCs or a T cell subset sorted from them (not recorded which). The receptor source for this set is an adult woman who had mild COVID-19 (a few samples of this study predate the infection). Cell type and time point are not known. The CDR3 runs from the conserved cysteine through the conserved F or W. Fields, in order: V gene, D gene, J gene, clone size, CDR3 DNA, CDR3 protein. A D gene is named only where the DNA matches it firmly. Clone size is not always given. Where it is, it says once, few, many or a class for expanded clones.

v_gene: TRBV6-5; d_gene: TRBD1; j_gene: TRBJ1-2; abundance: few; CDR3nt: TGTGCCAGCAGTTCGTCAGGACAGGATTCTAACTATGGCTACACCTTC; CDR3aa: CASSSSGQDSNYGYTF
v_gene: TRBV4-2; d_gene: NA; j_gene: TRBJ2-1; abundance: few; CDR3nt: TGTGCCAGCAGCCTGGCCACTGGACTTACTACCTACAATGAGCAGTTCTTC; CDR3aa: CASSLATGLTTYNEQFF
v_gene: TRBV28; d_gene: TRBD2; j_gene: TRBJ2-5; abundance: NA; CDR3nt: TGTGCCAGCAGTTTGGCGGGGACTACGGAGACCCAGTACTTC; CDR3aa: CASSLAGTTETQYF
v_gene: TRBV3-1; d_gene: TRBD1; j_gene: TRBJ2-4; abundance: few; CDR3nt: TGTGCCAGCAGCTACCAGGGGGCTAGAAACATTCAGTACTTC; CDR3aa: CASSYQGARNIQYF
v_gene: TRBV12-3/TRBV12-4; d_gene: TRBD1; j_gene: TRBJ2-3; abundance: many; CDR3nt: TGTGCCAGCAGTTTTGCGGCAGGGGGAGACACAGATACGCAGTATTTT; CDR3aa: CASSFAAGGDTDTQYF
v_gene: TRBV5-1; d_gene: NA; j_gene: TRBJ1-1; abundance: NA; CDR3nt: TGCGCCAGCAGCTTGGGACGATCGAGGGGCAACACTGAAGCTTTCTTT; CDR3aa: CASSLGRSRGNTEAFF
v_gene: TRBV7-9; d_gene: NA; j_gene: TRBJ2-7; abundance: few; CDR3nt: TGTGCCAGCAGTGGTAGGGGATTATCCTACGAGCAGTACTTC; CDR3aa: CASSGRGLSYEQYF
v_gene: TRBV20-1; d_gene: TRBD2; j_gene: TRBJ2-5; abundance: few; CDR3nt: TGCAGTGCTACAACGACTAGCGGGGGGGAGGACCAGTACTTC; CDR3aa: CSATTTSGGEDQYF
v_gene: TRBV6-6; d_gene: NA; j_gene: TRBJ2-5; abundance: many; CDR3nt: TGTGCCAGCAGTTACTCGGGGGACGGCCAAGAGACCCAGTACTTC; CDR3aa: CASSYSGDGQETQYF
v_gene: TRBV5-1; d_gene: NA; j_gene: TRBJ2-5; abundance: few; CDR3nt: TGCGCCAGCAGCTTACAGCCCTCCCAAGAGACCCAGTACTTC; CDR3aa: CASSLQPSQETQYF
v_gene: TRBV3-1; d_gene: TRBD1; j_gene: TRBJ2-3; abundance: many; CDR3nt: TGTGCCAGCAGCCAAACGGGACAGGGTGCAGATACGCAGTATTTT; CDR3aa: CASSQTGQGADTQYF
v_gene: TRBV4-3; d_gene: NA; j_gene: TRBJ1-1; abundance: many; CDR3nt: TGCGCCAGCAGCCAAGGGAGGACAGTGAACACTGAAGCTTTCTTT; CDR3aa: CASSQGRTVNTEAFF
v_gene: TRBV9; d_gene: NA; j_gene: TRBJ2-1; abundance: few; CDR3nt: TGTGCCAGCAGCGTAAATCCGGAGGGCCCTCGGATGGAGCAGTTCTTC; CDR3aa: CASSVNPEGPRMEQFF
v_gene: TRBV6-5; d_gene: NA; j_gene: TRBJ1-1; abundance: many; CDR3nt: TGTGCCAGCAGTTACTCGGATCTAATAACGGGCACTGAAGCTTTCTTT; CDR3aa: CASSYSDLITGTEAFF
v_gene: TRBV7-2; d_gene: NA; j_gene: TRBJ2-1; abundance: many; CDR3nt: TGTGCCAGCAGCTTGGTAGAGTCCTACAATGAGCAGTTCTTC; CDR3aa: CASSLVESYNEQFF
v_gene: TRBV5-1; d_gene: NA; j_gene: TRBJ2-4; abundance: NA; CDR3nt: TGCGCCAGCAGCTTGAGGAGAGGGGACCGGGGGATTCAGTACTTC; CDR3aa: CASSLRRGDRGIQYF
v_gene: TRBV12-3/TRBV12-4; d_gene: NA; j_gene: TRBJ2-3; abundance: many; CDR3nt: TGTGCCAGCACCTTGGGCTCGAACACAGATACGCAGTATTTT; CDR3aa: CASTLGSNTDTQYF
v_gene: TRBV7-2; d_gene: TRBD2; j_gene: TRBJ2-7; abundance: few; CDR3nt: TGTGCCAGCAGCTTCAGCGGGAGACTTTACGAGCAGTACTTC; CDR3aa: CASSFSGRLYEQYF
v_gene: TRBV12-3/TRBV12-4; d_gene: TRBD1; j_gene: TRBJ1-2; abundance: many; CDR3nt: TGTGCCAGCAGTTTCAGGGACAGGGGAGGTGGCTACACCTTC; CDR3aa: CASSFRDRGGGYTF
v_gene: TRBV24-1; d_gene: NA; j_gene: TRBJ2-2; abundance: many; CDR3nt: TGTGCCACCAGTGATTTGACTAACACCGGGGAGCTGTTTTTT; CDR3aa: CATSDLTNTGELFF
v_gene: TRBV28; d_gene: TRBD1; j_gene: TRBJ1-2; abundance: NA; CDR3nt: TGTGCCAGCAGTTACACAGGGGTGCGTGGCTACACCTTC; CDR3aa: CASSYTGVRGYTF
v_gene: TRBV7-8; d_gene: NA; j_gene: TRBJ1-1; abundance: many; CDR3nt: TGTGCCAGCAGAGATATATTGGTCAGGAGCACTGAAGCTTTCTTT; CDR3aa: CASRDILVRSTEAFF
v_gene: TRBV29-1; d_gene: NA; j_gene: TRBJ2-7; abundance: few; CDR3nt: TGCAGCGTTGTCGGCCCCAACGAGCAGTACTTC; CDR3aa: CSVVGPNEQYF
v_gene: TRBV18; d_gene: TRBD1; j_gene: TRBJ2-3; abundance: few; CDR3nt: TGTGCCAGCTCACCAATAAGGGGGCAGAAAGCAGATACGCAGTATTTT; CDR3aa: CASSPIRGQKADTQYF
v_gene: TRBV12-3/TRBV12-4; d_gene: NA; j_gene: TRBJ2-6; abundance: many; CDR3nt: TGTGCCAGCAGTCCATCGGGCTCTGGGGCCAACGTCCTGACTTTC; CDR3aa: CASSPSGSGANVLTF
v_gene: TRBV12-3/TRBV12-4; d_gene: NA; j_gene: TRBJ2-1; abundance: many; CDR3nt: TGTGCCAGCAGTTTGAAAGTGGGTCCCTCCTACAATGAGCAGTTCTTC; CDR3aa: CASSLKVGPSYNEQFF
v_gene: TRBV12-3/TRBV12-4; d_gene: NA; j_gene: TRBJ2-1; abundance: few; CDR3nt: TGTGCCAGCAGTTCCTTACGGGTGTCCTACAATGAGCAGTTCTTC; CDR3aa: CASSSLRVSYNEQFF
v_gene: TRBV6-5; d_gene: NA; j_gene: TRBJ1-1; abundance: NA; CDR3nt: TGTGCCAGCTTTAGTCACAGGGTCACTGAAGCTTTCTTT; CDR3aa: CASFSHRVTEAFF
v_gene: TRBV6-5; d_gene: NA; j_gene: TRBJ2-7; abundance: NA; CDR3nt: TGTGCCAGCAGTTACAGACGCCGCACGGGGGCGCGGGGCGAGCAGTACTTC; CDR3aa: CASSYRRRTGARGEQYF
v_gene: TRBV12-3/TRBV12-4; d_gene: NA; j_gene: TRBJ1-6; abundance: many; CDR3nt: TGTGCCAGCAGTTTAGGGGCAGGTTCACCCCTCCACTTT; CDR3aa: CASSLGAGSPLHF
v_gene: TRBV3-1; d_gene: TRBD1; j_gene: TRBJ1-2; abundance: many; CDR3nt: TGTGCCAGCAGCCAGCGATACCCAGGGGGCAACACCTTC; CDR3aa: CASSQRYPGGNTF
v_gene: TRBV12-3/TRBV12-4; d_gene: TRBD1; j_gene: TRBJ2-7; abundance: many; CDR3nt: TGTGCCAGCAGCCATGGACAGGGGGCGGACGAGCAGTACTTC; CDR3aa: CASSHGQGADEQYF
v_gene: TRBV5-1; d_gene: TRBD1; j_gene: TRBJ2-1; abundance: NA; CDR3nt: TGCGCCAGCAGCCGCACTCGGGACAGGGTCTCCAACAATGAGCAGTTCTTC; CDR3aa: CASSRTRDRVSNNEQFF
v_gene: TRBV4-3; d_gene: NA; j_gene: TRBJ1-2; abundance: many; CDR3nt: TGCGCCAGCAGCCATGATAACTTGTGGGGCTACACCTTC; CDR3aa: CASSHDNLWGYTF
v_gene: TRBV24-1; d_gene: NA; j_gene: TRBJ2-1; abundance: few; CDR3nt: TGTGCCACCAAGGGGGGCCCGGGTGAGCAGTTCTTC; CDR3aa: CATKGGPGEQFF